This T cell receptor beta chain was retrieved from a study of T-cell memory formation after mild COVID-19. Looking at the study overall: Across donors, TCR clusters were largely donor specific.

CDR3 size: 11 residues. CDR1 and CDR2 from the germline V gene are LGHNA and YSLEER. The V and J ends lost 1 base and 12 bases respectively, with 7 bases between them. TCRdb processed the 5' RACE reads anew with MiXCR; each CDR3 protein has one entry. Of 250,000 to 300,000 distinct CDR3 sequences detected, around 15% appear once; the ten largest clones hold 20% to 25%. This TCR derives from a young man who had mild COVID-19 (a few samples of this study predate the infection). Cell type and time point are not known. V usage is TRBV4-3 and J usage is TRBJ2-1; D remains ambiguous. The sample comprised PBMCs or a T cell subset sorted from them (not recorded which). The CDR3 nucleotides are TGCGCCAGCAGCCAAGGGTCGAGGCAGTTCTTC. Translated: CASSQGSRQFF.